These 19 T cell receptor beta chains share one sample of origin, sequenced in a study of T cells after yellow fever vaccination. TCRdb used MiXCR to reprocess the 5' RACE reads, holding one entry per CDR3 protein. The table lists hundreds of thousands of distinct CDR3 sequences, roughly 20% of them singletons, with about 18% in the top ten. The sample here was PBMCs, taken before the yellow fever booster vaccination. Every receptor here comes from a man aged 18-30 years who received the YFV17D yellow fever vaccine.

This clonotype was seen a handful of times. The rearrangement joins TRBV6-6 to TRBJ2-7; D is uncertain. Germline V gene data show CDR1 as MNHNY and CDR2 as SVGAGI (reference sequence). The CDR3 consists of 13 residues. V was trimmed by 0 bases and J by 5 bases, leaving 8 bases between them. The CDR3 loop is CASSYSNRDEQYV. The DNA for the CDR3 is TGTGCCAGCAGTTACTCGAATCGGGACGAGCAGTACGTC.

V and J are TRBV7-6 and TRBJ2-5; a weak D match, TRBD2 (6 bases). In germline, CDR1 is SGHVS, CDR2 FNYEAQ. The CDR3 extends over 15 amino acids. Trimming took off 0 bases at V and 7 bases at J, with 15 bases between the two ends. This CDR3 reads CASSLAGDSPGTQYF. In DNA, the CDR3 is TGTGCCAGCAGCTTAGCGGGGGACTCCCCTGGGACCCAGTACTTC.

This clonotype has only a few counts. The CDR3 is CASCRDGTAAEAFF. The CDR3 DNA reads as TGTGCCAGCTGTAGGGATGGGACAGCAGCTGAAGCTTTCTTT. This chain links TRBV12-3 or TRBV12-4 with TRBJ1-1; 7 bases match TRBD1. This CDR3 spans 14 amino acids. The trim removed 8 bases at V and 6 bases at J, leaving 12 bases unmatched.

The CDR3 here is CASSYSPAGLYGYTF. Written as DNA, the CDR3 is TGTGCCAGCAGTTACAGCCCGGCAGGGCTCTATGGCTACACCTTC. The genes are TRBV6-5 and TRBJ1-2; maybe TRBD1 (5 bases). Germline V gene data show CDR1 as MNHEY and CDR2 as SVGAGI. V was clipped by 2 bases and J by 4 bases, with 14 bases between them. This CDR3 has 15 amino acids.

The rearrangement joins TRBV7-2 to TRBJ1-2, with D possibly being TRBD1 (5 bases). The germline CDR1 and CDR2 sequences are SGHTA and FQGNSA. Trimming left V 1 base short and J 0 bases short, with 15 bases between. The CDR3 is 17 amino acids. The CDR3 bases are TGTGCCAGCAGCTTAGTTTTCGGGCCGACAGCTAACTATGGCTACACCTTC. Its translation is CASSLVFGPTANYGYTF.

The chain combines TRBV4-3 with TRBJ1-1; no firm D call. This CDR3 is 14 amino acids long. V was pared by 2 bases and J by 0 bases, with 7 bases between. The V gene's germline CDR1 is LGHNA and CDR2 YSLEER. CDR3 nucleotides: TGCGCCAGCAGCCAATGGGGAGTGAACACTGAAGCTTTCTTT. Encoded protein: CASSQWGVNTEAFF.

J is TRBJ2-3 and V is TRBV7-2; D gene uncertain. This CDR3 comprises 11 residues. Germline V gene lookup returns CDR1 SGHTA and CDR2 FQGNSA. V lost 0 bases to trimming and J lost 14 bases, with 9 bases between them. The DNA for the CDR3 is TGTGCCAGCAGCTTAGCGGACCCCTGGTATTTT. This encodes CASSLADPWYF.

This clonotype showed up just a few times. The V call is TRBV4-3, the J call TRBJ2-2; no definite D call. This CDR3 spans 16 amino acids. CDR1 LGHNA and CDR2 YSLEER come from the germline V gene. V lost 3 bases, J lost 4 bases, and 15 bases lay in between. The CDR3 protein is CASSQTQPRSTGELFF. CDR3 sequence (DNA): TGCGCCAGCAGCCAGACTCAGCCTAGAAGCACCGGGGAGCTGTTTTTT.

This rearrangement joins TRBV4-2 to TRBJ2-7; 9 nucleotides line up with TRBD1. The germline V gene encodes CDR1 LGHNA and CDR2 YNFKEQ. The V gene end was trimmed by 0 bases and the J gene end by 6 bases; junction bases not matched to a gene: 9. The CDR3 contains 16 residues. CDR3 region: CASSQDGPGQGTEQYV. DNA for the CDR3: TGTGCCAGCAGCCAAGATGGTCCCGGACAGGGGACCGAGCAGTACGTC.

This clonotype was detected only a few times. The rearrangement uses TRBV6-2 or TRBV6-3 and TRBJ2-3; TRBD2 is a possible D gene (5 bases). The CDR3 loop spans 20 amino acids. Germline loops: CDR1 MNHEY, CDR2 SVGEGT. With 5 bases removed from V and 0 bases from J, the gap between germline ends came to 27 bases. The CDR3 nucleotides are TGTGCCAGCAGTAGACCCATGGACTGGCTGAGTCCGACTAGCACAGATACGCAGTATTTT. Its translation: CASSRPMDWLSPTSTDTQYF.

The V call is TRBV7-9, the J call TRBJ1-2, with 8 bases identical to TRBD1. This CDR3 comprises 17 residues. The germline CDR1 and CDR2 sequences are SEHNR and FQNEAQ (reference sequence). The V and J ends lost 6 bases and 0 bases, in that order; junction bases with no gene match: 12. CDR3 sequence (DNA): TGTGCCAGCAGAGCTATAACACAGGGGGAGCCTAACTATGGCTACACCTTC. Translating gives CASRAITQGEPNYGYTF.

This clonotype was seen only a few times. CDR3 sequence reads: CASRQGTVTGELFF. In DNA form, the CDR3 reads TGCGCCAGCAGACAGGGAACGGTCACCGGGGAGCTGTTTTTT. The rearrangement uses TRBV4-1 and TRBJ2-2; TRBD1 might be the D (6 bases). This CDR3 is built from 14 residues. The ends were cut back, 6 bases at V and 4 bases at J, with 12 bases in the middle. Germline V gene data show CDR1 as MGHRA and CDR2 as YSYEKL.

In its sample, this clonotype was seen a few times. The chain carries TRBV7-2 and TRBJ2-5; 9 bases map to TRBD2. This CDR3 has 13 amino acids. V lost 10 bases and J lost 1; bases outside the gene matches: 4. Germline V gene data show CDR1 as SGHTA and CDR2 as FQGNSA. The CDR3 DNA sequence: TGTGCCACCGAGGGACTAGCCCAAGAGACCCAGTACTTC. Protein: CATEGLAQETQYF.

In its sample, this clonotype was seen a few times. The J gene is TRBJ1-1, the V gene TRBV18, with 8 positions matching TRBD1. Trimming at V came to 8 bases and at J to 6 bases, leaving 8 bases not matched to a gene. CDR3 length: 13 amino acids. CDR1 and CDR2 (germline): KGHSH, LQKENI. The CDR3 sequence is CASLPRGRSEAFF. In nucleotides, the CDR3 is TGTGCCAGCCTCCCCAGGGGGCGGTCTGAAGCTTTCTTT. Full variable domain (remainder filled in from reference TRBV18 and TRBJ1-1): NAGVMQNPRHLVRRRGQEARLRCSPMKGHSHVYWYRQLPEEGLKFMVYLQKENIIDESGMPKERFSAEFPKEGPSILRIQQVVRGDSAAYFCASLPRGRSEAFFGQGTRLTVV.

The rearrangement joins TRBV7-2 to TRBJ1-2, with 9 bases fitting TRBD1. Germline-derived CDR1 and CDR2 are SGHTA and FQGNSA. After removal of 5 bases from V and 6 bases from J, the junction contained 7 bases not matched to a gene. The length of the CDR3 is 14 residues. This chain's CDR3 is CASSPRDREDGYTF. The DNA of the CDR3 is TGTGCCAGCAGCCCCCGGGACAGGGAGGATGGCTACACCTTC.

This clonotype was seen repeatedly, ten times or more. The chain recombines TRBV11-2 with TRBJ2-3, with D hard to call. Trimming cost V 3 bases and J 4 bases, with 5 bases left between them. There are 12 residues in the CDR3. Germline values: CDR1 SGHAT, CDR2 FQNNGV. CDR3 loop: CASSFLADTQYF. CDR3 bases: TGTGCCAGCAGCTTTCTCGCAGATACGCAGTATTTT.

V and J are TRBV25-1 and TRBJ1-1; D uncertain. The ends were cut back, 4 bases at V and 4 bases at J, with 16 bases in the middle. This CDR3 has 15 residues. Germline assignment: CDR1 MGHDK and CDR2 SYGVNS. The CDR3 loop is CASSASGRGPTEAFF. The CDR3 region has the DNA TGTGCCAGCAGTGCCTCCGGGCGAGGGCCCACTGAAGCTTTCTTT. Using reference TRBV25-1 and TRBJ1-1 for the parts outside the CDR3, the full variable domain is EADIYQTPRYLVIGTGKKITLECSQTMGHDKMYWYQQDPGMELHLIHYSYGVNSTEKGDLSSESTVSRIRTEHFPLTLESARPSHTSQYLCASSASGRGPTEAFFGQGTRLTVV.

This sequence joins TRBV11-3 and TRBJ2-2; tentative D call: TRBD1 (6 bases). The germline V gene encodes CDR1 SGHNT and CDR2 YENEEA. This CDR3 has 16 residues. Trimming pared 3 bases from V and 8 bases from J, leaving 19 bases between. The CDR3: CASSFRDQGLTGELFF. DNA of the CDR3: TGTGCCAGCAGCTTCCGGGACCAGGGGCTAACGGGGGAGCTGTTTTTT.

In this sample, this clonotype turned up many times. V is TRBV5-1 and J is TRBJ1-1; unclear D gene. Looked up from germline, CDR1 is SGHRS and CDR2 is YFSETQ. This CDR3 comprises 12 residues. V was trimmed by 0 bases and J by 7 bases, leaving 7 bases between them. CDR3 amino acids: CASSLAGIEAFF. Written as DNA, the CDR3 is TGCGCCAGCAGCTTGGCCGGGATTGAAGCTTTCTTT.